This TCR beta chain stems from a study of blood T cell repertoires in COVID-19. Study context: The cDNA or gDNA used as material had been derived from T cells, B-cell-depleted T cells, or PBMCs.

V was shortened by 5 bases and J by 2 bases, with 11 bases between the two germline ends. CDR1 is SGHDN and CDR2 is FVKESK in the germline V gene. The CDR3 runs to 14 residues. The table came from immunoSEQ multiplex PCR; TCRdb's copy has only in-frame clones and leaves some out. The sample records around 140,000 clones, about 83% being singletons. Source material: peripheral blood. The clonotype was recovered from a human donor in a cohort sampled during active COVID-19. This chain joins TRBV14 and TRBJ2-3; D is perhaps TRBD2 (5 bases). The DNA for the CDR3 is TGTGCCAGCAGCAACGAGGGCCACACAGATACGCAGTATTTT. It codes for CASSNEGHTDTQYF.